Shown below are 3 T cell receptor beta chains from a single sample sequenced in a study of monozygotic twins with inflammatory bowel disease. TCRdb re-called the 5' RACE reads and gives one entry per CDR3 protein, without DNA. The sample's table shows some 200,000 distinct CDR3 sequences. Material: blood. The receptors shown here come from a human donor with ulcerative colitis or Crohn's disease, or a healthy co-twin of an affected twin (not recorded which).

The V gene is TRBV5-1, the J gene TRBJ2-3; TCRdb picks TRBD1, but there is no DNA to check that call. Germline loops: CDR1 SGHRS, CDR2 YFSETQ. CDR3 length: 16 amino acids. CDR3 amino acids: CASSLEDRGITDTQYF.

The rearrangement joins TRBV20-1 to TRBJ1-2; the TCRdb D gene call, TRBD1, has no DNA to confirm it. This CDR3 has 13 residues. The germline gives CDR1 DFQATT, CDR2 SNEGSKA (reference sequence). The CDR3 is CSARMDRMDGYTF.

The gene calls are TRBV7-9 and TRBJ1-2; the TCRdb D gene call, TRBD1, has no DNA to confirm it. The CDR3 length is 13 residues. CDR1 and CDR2 (germline): SEHNR, FQNEAQ (reference sequence). CDR3 amino acids: CASSLGQSPGYTF. The variable domain in full, with the rest retrieved from reference TRBV7-9 and TRBJ1-2, is DTGVSQNPRHKITKRGQNVTFRCDPISEHNRLYWYRQTLGQGPEFLTYFQNEAQLEKSRLLSDRFSAERPKGSFSTLEIQRTEQGDSAMYLCASSLGQSPGYTFGSGTRLTVV.